This entry describes one T cell receptor (beta chain). The data derive from a study of blood T cell repertoires in COVID-19. Whole-study context: Samples came from the United States, Italy and Spain, spanning acute and convalescent COVID-19. PBMCs, B-cell-depleted T cells, or T cells provided the cDNA or gDNA that made up the material.

Original analysis: Estimation of nucleated cell counts was performed using reference gene primer amplification. The table came from immunoSEQ multiplex PCR; TCRdb's copy has only in-frame clones and leaves some out. That table is the source of V, J and clone size, and D and trimming were worked out from the DNA. The sample lists about 230,000 clones; about 79% were seen once. The CDR3 spans 13 residues. Per germline, CDR1 LNHDA and CDR2 SQIVND (reference sequence). Trimming pared 7 bases from V and 5 bases from J, leaving 14 bases between. The chain employs TRBV19 and TRBJ1-2; possibly TRBD1 for D (6 bases). This receptor was identified in a middle-aged man who had recovered from COVID-19. The specimen was peripheral blood. CDR3 coding DNA: TGTGCCAGTACAGGGGAGTTTGTGTATGGCTACACCTTC. This codes for CASTGEFVYGYTF.